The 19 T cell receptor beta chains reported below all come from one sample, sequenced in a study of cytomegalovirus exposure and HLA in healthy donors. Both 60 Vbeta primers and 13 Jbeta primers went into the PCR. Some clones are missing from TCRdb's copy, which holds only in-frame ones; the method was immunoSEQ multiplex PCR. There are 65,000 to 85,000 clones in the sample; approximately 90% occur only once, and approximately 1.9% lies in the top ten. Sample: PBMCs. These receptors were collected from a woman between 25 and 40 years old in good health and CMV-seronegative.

The CDR3 reads CASSGGQGADEKLFF. The CDR3 nucleotides are TGTGCCAGCAGCGGCGGACAGGGGGCGGATGAAAAACTGTTTTTT. This chain connects TRBV9 to TRBJ1-4, with TRBD1 matching over 11 bases. V trimming: 3 bases; J trimming: 6 bases; junction bases outside the gene matches: 4. Germline V lookup: CDR1 SGDLS, CDR2 YYNGEE. This CDR3 has 15 amino acids.

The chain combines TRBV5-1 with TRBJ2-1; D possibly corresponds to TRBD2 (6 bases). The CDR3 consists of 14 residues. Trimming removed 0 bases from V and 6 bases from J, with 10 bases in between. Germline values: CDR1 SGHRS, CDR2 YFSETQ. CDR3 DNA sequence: TGCGCCAGCAGCTTGGCGGGAGAGGGCAATGAGCAGTTCTTC. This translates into CASSLAGEGNEQFF.

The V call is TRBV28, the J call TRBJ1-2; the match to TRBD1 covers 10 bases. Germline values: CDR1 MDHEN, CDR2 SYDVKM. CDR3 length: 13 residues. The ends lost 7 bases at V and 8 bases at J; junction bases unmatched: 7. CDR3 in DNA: TGTGCCAGCACCCCAGGACAGGGGGGAGGCTACACCTTC. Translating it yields CASTPGQGGGYTF.

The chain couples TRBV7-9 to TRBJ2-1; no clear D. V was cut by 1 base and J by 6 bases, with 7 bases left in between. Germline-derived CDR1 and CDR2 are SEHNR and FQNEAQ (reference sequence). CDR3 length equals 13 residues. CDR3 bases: TGTGCCAGCAGCTTAGTTAGACTCAATGAGCAGTTCTTC. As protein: CASSLVRLNEQFF.

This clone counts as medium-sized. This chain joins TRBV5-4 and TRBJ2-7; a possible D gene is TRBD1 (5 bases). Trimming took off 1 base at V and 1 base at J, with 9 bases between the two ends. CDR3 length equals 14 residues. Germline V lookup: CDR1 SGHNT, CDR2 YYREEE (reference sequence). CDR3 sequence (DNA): TGTGCCAGCAGCTTGACAGGTTTTTCCTACGAGCAGTACTTC. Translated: CASSLTGFSYEQYF.

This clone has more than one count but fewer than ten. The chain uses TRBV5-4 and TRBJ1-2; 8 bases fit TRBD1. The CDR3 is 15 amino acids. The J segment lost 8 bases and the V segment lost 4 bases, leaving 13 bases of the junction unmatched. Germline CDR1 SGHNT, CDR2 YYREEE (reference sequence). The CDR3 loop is CASSVDRGSVDGYTF. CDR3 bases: TGTGCCAGCAGCGTTGACAGGGGATCCGTAGACGGCTACACCTTC.

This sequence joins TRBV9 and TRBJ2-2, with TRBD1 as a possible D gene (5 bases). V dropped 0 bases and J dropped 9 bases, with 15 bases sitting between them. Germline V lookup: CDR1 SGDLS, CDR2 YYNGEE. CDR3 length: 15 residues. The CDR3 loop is CASSVEPRVDRELFF. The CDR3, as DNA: TGTGCCAGCAGCGTAGAACCCAGGGTGGATAGGGAGCTGTTTTTT.

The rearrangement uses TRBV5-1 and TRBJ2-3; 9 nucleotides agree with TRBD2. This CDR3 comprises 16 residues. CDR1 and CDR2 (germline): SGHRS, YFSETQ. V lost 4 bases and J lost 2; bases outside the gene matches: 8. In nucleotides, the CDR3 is TGCGCCAGCAGCGCCCTACTAGCGGGCTCCACAGATACGCAGTATTTT. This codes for CASSALLAGSTDTQYF.

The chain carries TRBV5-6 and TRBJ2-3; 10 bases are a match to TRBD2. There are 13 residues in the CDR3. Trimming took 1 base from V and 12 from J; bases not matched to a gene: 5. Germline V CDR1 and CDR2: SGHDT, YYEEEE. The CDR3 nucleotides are TGTGCCAGCAGCTTGACCAGCGGGAGGGCTCAGTATTTT. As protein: CASSLTSGRAQYF.

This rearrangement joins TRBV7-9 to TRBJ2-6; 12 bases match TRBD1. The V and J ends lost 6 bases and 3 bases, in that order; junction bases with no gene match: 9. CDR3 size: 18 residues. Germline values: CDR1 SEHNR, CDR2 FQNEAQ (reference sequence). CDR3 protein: CASSFPGQGADGANVLTF. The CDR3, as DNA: TGTGCCAGCAGTTTTCCGGGACAGGGGGCTGATGGGGCCAACGTCCTGACTTTC.

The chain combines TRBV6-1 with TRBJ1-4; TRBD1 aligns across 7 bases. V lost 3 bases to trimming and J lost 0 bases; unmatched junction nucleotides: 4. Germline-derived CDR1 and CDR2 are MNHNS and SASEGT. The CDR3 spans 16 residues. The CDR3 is CASSDGTAPTNEKLFF. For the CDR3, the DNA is TGTGCCAGCAGTGACGGGACAGCCCCAACTAATGAAAAACTGTTTTTT.

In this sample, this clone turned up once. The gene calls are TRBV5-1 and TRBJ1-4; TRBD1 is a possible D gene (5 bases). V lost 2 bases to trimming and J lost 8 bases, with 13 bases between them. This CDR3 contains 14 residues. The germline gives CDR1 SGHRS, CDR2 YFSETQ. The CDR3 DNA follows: TGCGCCAGCAGCTTAGGGACTATGGGGGAAAAACTGTTTTTT. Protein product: CASSLGTMGEKLFF.

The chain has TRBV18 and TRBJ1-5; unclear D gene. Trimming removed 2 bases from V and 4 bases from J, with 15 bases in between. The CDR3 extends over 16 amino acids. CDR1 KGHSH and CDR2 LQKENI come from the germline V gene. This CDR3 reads CASSPMRREGNQPQHF. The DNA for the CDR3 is TGTGCCAGCTCACCAATGAGAAGGGAGGGAAATCAGCCCCAGCATTTT.

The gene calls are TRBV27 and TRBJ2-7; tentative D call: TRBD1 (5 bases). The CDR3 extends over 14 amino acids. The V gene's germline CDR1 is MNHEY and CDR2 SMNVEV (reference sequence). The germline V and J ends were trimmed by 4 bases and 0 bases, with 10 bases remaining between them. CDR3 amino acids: CASSSRTNSYEQYF. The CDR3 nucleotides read TGTGCCAGCAGTTCCAGGACAAACTCCTACGAGCAGTACTTC.

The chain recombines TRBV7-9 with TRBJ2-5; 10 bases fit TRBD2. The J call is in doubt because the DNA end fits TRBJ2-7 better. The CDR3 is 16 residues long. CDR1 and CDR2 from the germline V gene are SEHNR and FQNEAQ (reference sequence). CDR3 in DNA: TGTGCCAGCAGCTCCGGCAGCCTAGCGGGAGTACACGAGCAGTACTTC. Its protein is CASSSGSLAGVHEQYF.

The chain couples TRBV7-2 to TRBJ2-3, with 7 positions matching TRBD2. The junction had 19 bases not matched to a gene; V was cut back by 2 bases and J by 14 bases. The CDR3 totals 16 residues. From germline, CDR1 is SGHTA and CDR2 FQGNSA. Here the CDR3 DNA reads TGTGCCAGCAGCTTAAATTGGGTGGAACGGGAGGATTTTGCGTATTTT. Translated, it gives CASSLNWVEREDFAYF. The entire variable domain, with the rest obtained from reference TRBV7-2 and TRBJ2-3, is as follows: GAGVSQSPSNKVTEKGKDVELRCDPISGHTALYWYRQSLGQGLEFLIYFQGNSAPDKSGLPSDRFSAERTGGSVSTLTIQRTQQEDSAVYLCASSLNWVEREDFAYFGPGTRLTVL.

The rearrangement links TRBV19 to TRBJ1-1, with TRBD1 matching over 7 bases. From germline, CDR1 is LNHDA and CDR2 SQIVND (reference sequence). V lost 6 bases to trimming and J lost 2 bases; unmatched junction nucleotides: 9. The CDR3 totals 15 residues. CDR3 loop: CASRDPGGVNTEAFF. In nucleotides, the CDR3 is TGTGCCAGTAGGGACCCAGGGGGAGTAAACACTGAAGCTTTCTTT. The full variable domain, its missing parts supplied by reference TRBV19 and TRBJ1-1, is DGGITQSPKYLFRKEGQNVTLSCEQNLNHDAMYWYRQDPGQGLRLIYYSQIVNDFQKGDIAEGYSVSREKKESFPLTVTSAQKNPTAFYLCASRDPGGVNTEAFFGQGTRLTVV.

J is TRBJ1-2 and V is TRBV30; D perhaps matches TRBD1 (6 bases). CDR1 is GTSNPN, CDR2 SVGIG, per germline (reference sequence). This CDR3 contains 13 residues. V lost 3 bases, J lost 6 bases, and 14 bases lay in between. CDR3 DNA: TGTGCCTGGAGCCCGGGACAAAATAATGGCTACACCTTC. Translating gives CAWSPGQNNGYTF.

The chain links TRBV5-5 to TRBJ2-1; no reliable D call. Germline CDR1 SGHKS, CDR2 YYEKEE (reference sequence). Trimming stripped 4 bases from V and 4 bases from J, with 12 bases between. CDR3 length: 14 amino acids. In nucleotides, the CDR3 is TGTGCCAGCAGCCGCGTTACTACTTACAATGAGCAGTTCTTC. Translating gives CASSRVTTYNEQFF.